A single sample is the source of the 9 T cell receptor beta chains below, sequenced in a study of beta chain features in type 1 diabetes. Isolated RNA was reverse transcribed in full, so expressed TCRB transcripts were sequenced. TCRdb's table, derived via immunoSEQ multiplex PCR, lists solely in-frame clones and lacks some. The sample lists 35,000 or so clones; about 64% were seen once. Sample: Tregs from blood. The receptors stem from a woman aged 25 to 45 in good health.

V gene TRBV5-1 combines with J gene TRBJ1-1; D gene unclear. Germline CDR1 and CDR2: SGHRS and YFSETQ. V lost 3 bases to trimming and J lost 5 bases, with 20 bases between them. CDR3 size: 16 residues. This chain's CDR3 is CASSWGGGRGQTEAFF. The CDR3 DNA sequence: TGCGCCAGCAGCTGGGGTGGAGGGCGCGGGCAAACTGAAGCTTTCTTT.

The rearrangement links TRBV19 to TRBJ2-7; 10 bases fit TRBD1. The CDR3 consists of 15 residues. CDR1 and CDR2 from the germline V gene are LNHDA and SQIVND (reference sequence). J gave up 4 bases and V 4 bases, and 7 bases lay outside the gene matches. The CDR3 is CASSTPDRGIYEQYF. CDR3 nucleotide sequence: TGTGCCAGTAGTACACCGGACAGGGGGATTTACGAGCAGTACTTC.

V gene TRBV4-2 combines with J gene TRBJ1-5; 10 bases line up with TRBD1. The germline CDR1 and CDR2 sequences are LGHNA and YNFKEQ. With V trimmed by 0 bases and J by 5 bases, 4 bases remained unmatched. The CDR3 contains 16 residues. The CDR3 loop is CASSQETGGNDQPQHF. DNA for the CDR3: TGTGCCAGCAGCCAAGAGACAGGGGGCAATGATCAGCCCCAGCATTTT.

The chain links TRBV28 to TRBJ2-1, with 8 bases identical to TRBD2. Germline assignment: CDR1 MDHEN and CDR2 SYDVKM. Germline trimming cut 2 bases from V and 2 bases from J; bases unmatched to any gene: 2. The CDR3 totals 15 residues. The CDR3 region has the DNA TGTGCCAGCAGTTTAGCGGGAGGAGCCTACAATGAGCAGTTCTTC. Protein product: CASSLAGGAYNEQFF.

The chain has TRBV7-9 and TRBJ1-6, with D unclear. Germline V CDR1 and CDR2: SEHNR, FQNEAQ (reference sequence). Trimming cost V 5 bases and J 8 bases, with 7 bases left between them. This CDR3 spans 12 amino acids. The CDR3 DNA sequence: TGTGCCAGCAGCCGCCAGGATTCACCCCTCCACTTT. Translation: CASSRQDSPLHF.

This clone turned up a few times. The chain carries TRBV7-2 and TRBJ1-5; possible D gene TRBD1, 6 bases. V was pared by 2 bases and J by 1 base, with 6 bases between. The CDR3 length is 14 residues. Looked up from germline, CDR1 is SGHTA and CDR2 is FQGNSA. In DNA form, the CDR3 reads TGTGCCAGCAGCTTACAGGGGAGCAATCAGCCCCAGCATTTT. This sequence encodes CASSLQGSNQPQHF.

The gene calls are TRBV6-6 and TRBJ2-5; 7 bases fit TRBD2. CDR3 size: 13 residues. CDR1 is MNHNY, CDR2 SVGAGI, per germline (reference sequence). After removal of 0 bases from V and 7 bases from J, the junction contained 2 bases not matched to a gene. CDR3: CASSYSGEGTQYF. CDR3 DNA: TGTGCCAGCAGTTACTCTGGGGAGGGGACCCAGTACTTC.

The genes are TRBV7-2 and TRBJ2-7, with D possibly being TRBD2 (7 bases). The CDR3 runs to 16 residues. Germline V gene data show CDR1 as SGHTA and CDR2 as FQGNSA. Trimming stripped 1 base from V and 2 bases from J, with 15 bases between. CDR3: CASSLGGGGVAYEQYF. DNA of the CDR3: TGTGCCAGCAGCTTAGGGGGGGGCGGAGTAGCCTACGAGCAGTACTTC.

The CDR3 protein is CASSVRQGAGEAFF. DNA for the CDR3: TGTGCCAGCAGCGTACGACAGGGGGCAGGTGAAGCTTTCTTT. This chain joins TRBV7-2 and TRBJ1-1, with 10 bases fitting TRBD1. Trimming removed 5 bases from V and 7 bases from J; junction bases left unmatched: 7. This CDR3 region has 14 residues. Germline V gene data show CDR1 as SGHTA and CDR2 as FQGNSA.